The rows below give T cell receptor beta chains drawn from one sample of a study of blood T cell repertoires in COVID-19. The repertoire was sequenced with immunoSEQ multiplex PCR; TCRdb's copy has only in-frame clones and lacks some. The sample shows about 300,000 clones, about 90% of them seen only once. Sequences were obtained from PBMCs or T cells enriched from blood (not recorded which). The receptors here all came from a woman between 45 and 60 years old who had been exposed to COVID-19. CDR3s include the opening cysteine and the closing phenylalanine or tryptophan. The D gene is left open where the match is weak. Size tells how often a clone was seen (once, few, many) or the class of an expanded clone, and some rows leave it out.

D gene	V gene	J gene	CDR3 length	clone size	CDR3 DNA	CDR3 protein
-	TRBV29-1	TRBJ2-3	12	-	TGCAGCGTTGGACTATACACAGATACGCAGTATTTT	CSVGLYTDTQYF
TRBD1	TRBV3-1/TRBV3-2	TRBJ2-5	15	-	TGTGCCAGCAGCCAGGGACAGGGGGTGTCAGAGACCCAGTACTTC	CASSQGQGVSETQYF
TRBD1	TRBV10-3	TRBJ1-4	14	-	TGTGCCATCAGTGAAGGGACAGGGAGTGAAAAACTGTTTTTT	CAISEGTGSEKLFF
-	TRBV20-1	TRBJ2-1	13	-	TGCAGTGCTATTGATACTAAGTACAATGAGCAGTTCTTC	CSAIDTKYNEQFF
TRBD1	TRBV27	TRBJ2-7	15	once	TGTGCCAGCAGTTATAAGGGACAGCGCTCCTACGAGCAGTACTTC	CASSYKGQRSYEQYF
-	TRBV9	TRBJ2-1	13	-	TGTGCCAGCAGCGTAGATAGCGTGAAGGAGCAGTTCTTC	CASSVDSVKEQFF
-	TRBV28	TRBJ1-2	14	-	TGTGCCAGCAACAGAAGACGGGACATAGATGGCTACACCTTC	CASNRRRDIDGYTF
-	TRBV19	TRBJ1-5	14	-	TGTGCCAGTAGTATTCAGGGTATCTATCAGCCCCAGCATTTT	CASSIQGIYQPQHF
-	TRBV21-1	TRBJ1-2	14	-	TGTGCCAGCAGCTGTAAGGAGAGCTACTATGGCTACACCTTC	CASSCKESYYGYTF
-	TRBV12-3/TRBV12-4	TRBJ1-1	12	-	TGTGCCAGCAAGGGGTCCCCAACTGAAGCTTTCTTT	CASKGSPTEAFF
-	TRBV15	TRBJ1-2	15	-	TGTGCCACCAGCAGAGATGGGGGGGTTCGGGATGGCTACACCTTC	CATSRDGGVRDGYTF
-	TRBV7-9	TRBJ1-5	12	-	TGTGCCAGCAGCTTAAGCGGGGGGATAGAGCATTTT	CASSLSGGIEHF
-	TRBV4-1	TRBJ1-3	17	-	TGCGCCAGCAGCCTAGGTTCTGGACAGACCTCTGGAAACACCATATATTTT	CASSLGSGQTSGNTIYF
-	TRBV2	TRBJ1-3	13	-	TGTGCCAGCAGTGAAGCGCCCAATCTCCATCGGTATTTT	CASSEAPNLHRYF
-	TRBV15	TRBJ2-1	18	few	TGTGCCACCAGCAGAGAAGTTTTTACTAGCCGGGGCTACAATGAGCAGTTCTTC	CATSREVFTSRGYNEQFF
TRBD1	TRBV15	TRBJ2-1	15	few	TGTGCCACATCAATACTACAGGGGGCGTTCAATGAGCAGTTCTTC	CATSILQGAFNEQFF
TRBD2	TRBV25-1	TRBJ2-3	16	-	TGTGCCAGCAGTGAATGGGCTAGCGGGGATACAGATACGCAGTATTTT	CASSEWASGDTDTQYF
-	TRBV7-2	TRBJ1-6	16	few	TGTGCCAGCAGCTTATCCCACAGGGTGTCGGATTCACCCCTCCACTTT	CASSLSHRVSDSPLHF